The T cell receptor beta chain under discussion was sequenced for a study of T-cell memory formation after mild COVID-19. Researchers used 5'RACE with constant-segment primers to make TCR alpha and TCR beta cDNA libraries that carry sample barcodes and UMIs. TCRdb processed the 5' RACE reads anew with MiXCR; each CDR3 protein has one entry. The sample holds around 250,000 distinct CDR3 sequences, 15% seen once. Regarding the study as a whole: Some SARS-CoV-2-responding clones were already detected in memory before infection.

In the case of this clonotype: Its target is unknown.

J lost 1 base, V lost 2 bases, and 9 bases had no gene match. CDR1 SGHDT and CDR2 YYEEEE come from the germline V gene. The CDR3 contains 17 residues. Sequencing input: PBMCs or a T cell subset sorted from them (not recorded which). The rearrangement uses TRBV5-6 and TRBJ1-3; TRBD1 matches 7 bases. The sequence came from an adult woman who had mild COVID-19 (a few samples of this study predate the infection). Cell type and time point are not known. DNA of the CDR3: TGTGCCAGCAGCTTCAAGGACAGGCAAAATTCTGGAAACACCATATATTTT. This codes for CASSFKDRQNSGNTIYF.